Below, 24 T cell receptor beta chains from the same sample are listed, as sequenced in a study of T-cell reconstitution after alpha-beta-depleted transplantation in children. Unique molecular identifiers were built into the TCRbeta library. TCRdb ran MiXCR on the PCR reads and lists one entry per CDR3 protein. The table lists about 540,000 distinct CDR3 sequences, roughly 18% of them singletons. Sequencing was performed on PBMCs from the stem cell graft donor, taken from the stem cell graft. The receptors derive from a human donor who donated a stem cell graft to a child with acute lymphoblastic leukemia.

The rearrangement uses TRBV4-1 and TRBJ1-1; D is undetermined. Germline V gene sequence: CDR1 MGHRA, CDR2 YSYEKL. This CDR3 contains 18 residues. V lost 1 base and J 0 bases, leaving 18 bases between the germline ends. CDR3 amino acids: CASSQGSVLGQMNTEAFF. The CDR3 DNA reads as TGCGCCAGCAGCCAAGGTTCCGTCCTCGGGCAGATGAACACTGAAGCTTTCTTT.

This clonotype was counted a few times. The chain has TRBV14 and TRBJ2-7, with TRBD2 as a possible D gene (7 bases). V lost 4 bases, J lost 7 bases, and 14 bases lay in between. Germline loops: CDR1 SGHDN, CDR2 FVKESK. The CDR3 consists of 13 residues. This CDR3 is CASSPLGGTEQYF. The CDR3 coding sequence is TGTGCCAGCAGCCCATTGGGGGGGACAGAGCAGTACTTC.

The chain couples TRBV7-3 to TRBJ2-3, with D possibly being TRBD1 (6 bases). This CDR3 region has 15 residues. V lost 5 bases, J lost 7 bases, and 19 bases lay in between. Per the germline V gene, CDR1 is SGHTA and CDR2 is FQGTGA. The CDR3 DNA reads TGTGCCAGCAGCCCAAACTCCGGGACAAAAAATACGCAGTATTTT. It encodes CASSPNSGTKNTQYF.

Only a few counts were recorded for this clonotype. The rearrangement uses TRBV7-6 and TRBJ2-3; 8 bases match TRBD2. J lost 0 bases, V lost 1 base, and 9 bases had no gene match. The CDR3 extends over 18 amino acids. Germline CDR1 reads SGHVS; CDR2 reads FNYEAQ. CDR3 region: CASSLDVPTSGSTDTQYF. The DNA of the CDR3 is TGTGCCAGCAGCTTAGACGTCCCCACTAGCGGTAGCACAGATACGCAGTATTTT.

This clonotype turned up a few times. The V and J genes are TRBV11-2 and TRBJ2-7; 7 nucleotides agree with TRBD1. This CDR3 contains 15 residues. J lost 3 bases, V lost 3 bases, and 8 bases had no gene match. Per the germline V gene, CDR1 is SGHAT and CDR2 is FQNNGV. CDR3 coding DNA: TGTGCCAGCAGCTTCTTCCGGGACAGAGACTACGAGCAGTACTTC. Translating it yields CASSFFRDRDYEQYF.

This chain joins TRBV19 and TRBJ2-2; D is perhaps TRBD2 (5 bases). The CDR3 is 13 amino acids. Germline CDR1 is LNHDA and CDR2 is SQIVND (reference sequence). V lost 3 bases to trimming and J lost 4 bases, with 6 bases between them. This CDR3 reads CASSMEVTGELFF. The CDR3 DNA follows: TGTGCCAGTAGTATGGAGGTCACCGGGGAGCTGTTTTTT.

The genes are TRBV7-9 and TRBJ1-1; unclear D gene. The V gene's germline CDR1 is SEHNR and CDR2 FQNEAQ (reference sequence). Trimming cost V 4 bases and J 8 bases, with 8 bases left between them. The CDR3 totals 11 residues. The CDR3 protein is CASSSLIEAFF. The CDR3 DNA reads as TGTGCCAGCAGCTCCCTGATCGAAGCTTTCTTT.

This clonotype showed up many times. This chain connects TRBV5-1 to TRBJ2-2, with 8 bases lining up with TRBD2. CDR1 is SGHRS, CDR2 YFSETQ, per germline. V shed 0 bases and J 4 bases; nucleotides not matched to a gene: 2. The CDR3 length is 15 residues. The CDR3 DNA reads as TGCGCCAGCAGCTTGGTTGCGGGAGGCACCGGGGAGCTGTTTTTT. Encoded protein: CASSLVAGGTGELFF.

This clonotype was detected only a few times. V and J are TRBV5-6 and TRBJ2-5; no definite D call. The CDR3 length is 16 residues. The germline V gene has CDR1 SGHDT and CDR2 YYEEEE. With 3 bases removed from V and 5 bases from J, the gap between germline ends came to 20 bases. CDR3: CASSSAAREIRETQYF. The CDR3 DNA is TGTGCCAGCAGCTCGGCCGCAAGAGAGATCCGGGAGACCCAGTACTTC. The variable domain in full, completed from reference TRBV5-6 and TRBJ2-5, reads DAGVTQSPTHLIKTRGQQVTLRCSPKSGHDTVSWYQQALGQGPQFIFQYYEEEERQRGNFPDRFSGHQFPNYSSELNVNALLLGDSALYLCASSSAAREIRETQYFGPGTRLLVL.

This clonotype was found a few times. The rearrangement links TRBV27 to TRBJ2-7, with no clear D. The CDR3 runs 15 residues. The germline V gene has CDR1 MNHEY and CDR2 SMNVEV (reference sequence). The V and J ends lost 6 bases and 3 bases respectively, with 18 bases between them. Here the CDR3 reads CASSLGATPNYEQYF. The CDR3 DNA is TGTGCCAGCAGCCTAGGAGCAACCCCTAACTACGAGCAGTACTTC.

The J gene is TRBJ2-7, the V gene TRBV6-5, with a tentative D call TRBD2 (5 bases). CDR3 length: 17 amino acids. Deletions cut 0 bases from V and 3 bases from J, with 18 bases between. Germline V gives CDR1 MNHEY, CDR2 SVGAGI. The CDR3 bases are TGTGCCAGCAGTTACTCGAATTTCGGGGTTGCCTACTACGAGCAGTACTTC. It encodes CASSYSNFGVAYYEQYF.

This clonotype was seen at least ten times. This rearrangement joins TRBV7-6 to TRBJ2-3, with 7 bases matching TRBD1. The CDR3 runs 14 residues. Germline CDR1 is SGHVS and CDR2 is FNYEAQ. The ends lost 0 bases at V and 4 bases at J; junction bases unmatched: 1. The DNA of the CDR3 is TGTGCCAGCAGCTTAGCAACAGGGGCAGATACGCAGTATTTT. The encoded protein is CASSLATGADTQYF.

V usage is TRBV5-5 and J usage is TRBJ1-2, with D uncertain. V was clipped by 2 bases and J by 12 bases, with 14 bases between them. The CDR3 covers 12 residues. Germline assignment: CDR1 SGHKS and CDR2 YYEKEE (reference sequence). The CDR3 sequence is CASSFWELSDTF. CDR3 in DNA: TGTGCCAGCAGCTTTTGGGAGCTTTCGGACACCTTC.

This clonotype appeared a few times. The rearrangement links TRBV9 to TRBJ1-6, with D perhaps TRBD1 (6 bases). This CDR3 region has 14 residues. CDR1 SGDLS and CDR2 YYNGEE come from the germline V gene. The V and J ends lost 1 base and 12 bases respectively, with 14 bases between them. CDR3 region: CASSVKGGAGPLHF. The CDR3 coding sequence is TGTGCCAGCAGCGTAAAGGGGGGCGCAGGACCCCTCCACTTT.

The V gene is TRBV12-3 or TRBV12-4, the J gene TRBJ1-2, with D unclear. The V and J ends lost 3 bases and 2 bases respectively, with 10 bases between them. The CDR3 spans 14 residues. The CDR3 loop reads CASSFSTGNYGYTF. The CDR3, as DNA: TGTGCCAGCAGTTTCAGCACCGGGAACTATGGCTACACCTTC.

The table lists this clonotype with a few counts. The chain combines TRBV27 with TRBJ2-1; D remains unclear. There are 14 residues in the CDR3. Germline V gene lookup returns CDR1 MNHEY and CDR2 SMNVEV (reference sequence). Trimming removed 0 bases at V and 6 bases at J, with 9 bases between. DNA for the CDR3: TGTGCCAGCAGTTTATCCCAAGCCCCCAATGAGCAGTTCTTC. Translating gives CASSLSQAPNEQFF.

V is TRBV20-1 and J is TRBJ1-6; D is uncertain. Germline V gives CDR1 DFQATT, CDR2 SNEGSKA (reference sequence). The CDR3 has 13 amino acids. Trimming cost V 0 bases and J 7 bases, with 7 bases left between them. CDR3 amino acids: CSAREDGNSPLHF. In nucleotides, the CDR3 is TGCAGTGCTAGAGAAGACGGGAATTCACCCCTCCACTTT.

The V and J genes are TRBV7-8 and TRBJ2-3, with 9 bases identical to TRBD2. V dropped 8 bases and J dropped 3; count of bases not matched to a gene: 12. The CDR3 runs 16 residues. Germline CDR1 SGHVS, CDR2 FQNEAQ. CDR3 coding DNA: TGTGCCAGCCTGCAGAGGGCTAGCGGGGAAACAGATACGCAGTATTTT. It translates to CASLQRASGETDTQYF. Filled out from reference TRBV7-8 and TRBJ2-3, the complete variable domain reads GAGVSQSPRYKVAKRGQDVALRCDPISGHVSLFWYQQALGQGPEFLTYFQNEAQLDKSGLPSDRFFAERPEGSVSTLKIQRTQQEDSAVYLCASLQRASGETDTQYFGPGTRLTVL.

This chain links TRBV5-1 with TRBJ2-1; 8 nucleotides agree with TRBD2. Germline lookup yields CDR1 SGHRS and CDR2 YFSETQ. The CDR3 runs to 16 residues. Germline trimming cut 0 bases from V and 8 bases from J; bases unmatched to any gene: 10. The CDR3 DNA reads as TGCGCCAGCAGCTTGGTTTCGAGCGGGAGCTTCGATGAGCAGTTCTTC. It translates to CASSLVSSGSFDEQFF.

This clonotype was detected many times. J is TRBJ2-3 and V is TRBV4-1; D remains ambiguous. The CDR3 runs 16 residues. Trimming shortened V by 5 bases and J by 1 base, and 16 bases separated the two germline ends. CDR1 and CDR2 (germline): MGHRA, YSYEKL. The CDR3 DNA reads TGCGCCAGCAGCGGGATCGGCTACTTGCGCACAGATACGCAGTATTTT. Residues: CASSGIGYLRTDTQYF.

This clonotype was observed a single time. This chain connects TRBV30 to TRBJ2-1; D may correspond to TRBD1 or TRBD2 (6 bases each). The CDR3 runs to 11 residues. In germline, CDR1 is GTSNPN, CDR2 SVGIG (reference sequence). The V gene lost 4 bases and the J gene lost 10 bases, with 11 bases spanning the gap. The CDR3 is CAWNRGREQFF. The CDR3 DNA sequence: TGTGCCTGGAATCGGGGGCGGGAGCAGTTCTTC.

There are many counts of this clonotype. DNA of the CDR3: TGTGCCAGCAGTCCCGGGACTTCCAGCACAGATACGCAGTATTTT. Amino acids: CASSPGTSSTDTQYF. The chain combines TRBV6-1 with TRBJ2-3, with D possibly being TRBD2 (6 bases). V was shortened by 5 bases and J by 0 bases, with 12 bases between the two germline ends. There are 15 residues in the CDR3. Looked up from germline, CDR1 is MNHNS and CDR2 is SASEGT.

The chain uses TRBV7-9 and TRBJ1-4; D unresolved. Germline loops: CDR1 SEHNR, CDR2 FQNEAQ (reference sequence). V gave up 2 bases and J gave up 5 bases, with 9 bases separating them. This CDR3 region has 14 residues. The CDR3 DNA reads TGTGCCAGCAGCTTACCCGACGTAAATGAAAAACTGTTTTTT. Translation: CASSLPDVNEKLFF.

V and J are TRBV7-8 and TRBJ1-1; D might be TRBD1 (5 bases). Trimming removed 5 bases from V and 0 bases from J, with 16 bases in between. The CDR3 covers 16 residues. Germline assignment: CDR1 SGHVS and CDR2 FQNEAQ. CDR3 nucleotide sequence: TGTGCCAGCAGCCCGGGGGAAGGGACCCTGAACACTGAAGCTTTCTTT. This translates into CASSPGEGTLNTEAFF.